This entry concerns a single T cell receptor beta chain. These data belong to a study of shared clonotypes between healthy human individuals. TCRdb's copy holds only in-frame clones and misses some; the assay was immunoSEQ multiplex PCR. The sample has 2 million to 2.5 million clones, 85% to 95% seen once. This sequence was found in a young man in good health. Some clones in this sample may be carry-over from other donors' samples. The material sequenced was naive CD4+ T cells from PBMCs. Subset in this sample: CD45RA+ positively selected.

The CDR3 nucleotides are TGTGCCAGCAGTCCGACGACAGGGCCCCATGGCTACACCTTC. Translated: CASSPTTGPHGYTF. The rearrangement links TRBV6-5 to TRBJ1-2, with 7 bases matching TRBD1. The germline V gene has CDR1 MNHEY and CDR2 SVGAGI. The CDR3 sequence is 14 residues long. J was trimmed by 6 bases and V by 5 bases; bases with no gene match: 9.